This entry features one T cell receptor (beta chain) sequence. Its antigen is unidentified. Alongside a J-beta primer mix, a sample-barcoded 5' primer served in a second PCR lasting roughly 6 to 12 cycles. Individual samples furnished no less than 2.5 million CDR3-containing paired-end reads apiece. Using its own MiXCR run on the 5' RACE reads, TCRdb lists one record per CDR3 protein. Of 1.5 million to 1.9 million distinct CDR3 sequences listed, 35% to 45% are singletons. CDR1 is SNHLY, CDR2 FYNNEI, per germline. CDR3 length equals 16 residues. Trimming shortened V by 4 bases and J by 3 bases, and 15 bases separated the two germline ends. This record belongs to a study of blood T cells in healthy people across ages. Study findings and constraints: It was found that TCR beta diversity correlated strongly with the percentage of naive T cells.

Sequencing input: blood. This clonotype originated in a woman between 18 and 29 years old in good health. The gene calls are TRBV2 and TRBJ1-4, with D possibly TRBD1 on 5 matching bases. The CDR3 is CASSVQGRIANEKLFF. DNA for the CDR3: TGTGCCAGCAGTGTCCAGGGTCGAATAGCTAATGAAAAACTGTTTTTT. Filled out from reference TRBV2 and TRBJ1-4, the complete variable domain reads EPEVTQTPSHQVTQMGQEVILRCVPISNHLYFYWYRQILGQKVEFLVSFYNNEISEKSEIFDDQFSVERPDGSNFTLKIRSTKLEDSAMYFCASSVQGRIANEKLFFGSGTQLSVL.